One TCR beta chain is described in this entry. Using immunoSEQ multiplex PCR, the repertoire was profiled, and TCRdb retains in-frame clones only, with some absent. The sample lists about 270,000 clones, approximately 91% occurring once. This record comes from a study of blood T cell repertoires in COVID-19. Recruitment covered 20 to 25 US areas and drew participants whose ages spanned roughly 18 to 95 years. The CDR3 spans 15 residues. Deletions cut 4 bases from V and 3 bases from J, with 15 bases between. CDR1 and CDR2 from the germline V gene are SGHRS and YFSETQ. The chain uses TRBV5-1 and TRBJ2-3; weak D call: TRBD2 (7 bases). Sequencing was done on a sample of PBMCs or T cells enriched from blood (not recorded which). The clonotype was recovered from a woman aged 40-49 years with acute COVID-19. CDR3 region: CASSPGGGRTDTQYF. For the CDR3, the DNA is TGCGCCAGCAGCCCTGGGGGGGGGCGGACAGATACGCAGTATTTT.